This is a list of T cell receptor beta chains from one sample in a study of blood T cell repertoires in COVID-19. Assay: immunoSEQ multiplex PCR; the TCRdb copy retains only in-frame clones and omits some. The profile covers fewer than 75,000 clones, with 75% to 85% appearing a single time and 6.3% taken by the ten largest. The material sequenced was peripheral blood. Receptors originate from a woman aged 55-70 years with acute or convalescent COVID-19. Both conserved end residues are part of each CDR3. The order of the fields is D gene, J gene, V gene, clone size, CDR3 DNA, CDR3 protein. A D gene is named only where the DNA matches it firmly. Clone sizes are given selectively: once, few, many, or a class where the clone is expanded.

>.|TRBJ2-3|TRBV5-4|.
TGTGCCAGCAGCCCACTTCGGGGGACCACAGATACGCAGTATTTT
CASSPLRGTTDTQYF
>.|TRBJ1-1|TRBV2|.
TGTGCCAGCCGCTCAAACAGGGTTTGGGACACTGAAGCTTTCTTT
CASRSNRVWDTEAFF
>.|TRBJ1-4|TRBV3-1/TRBV3-2|.
TGTGCCAGCAGCCAAGAAGCGGGGATAGGGGAAAAACTGTTTTTT
CASSQEAGIGEKLFF
>.|TRBJ2-7|TRBV27|.
TGTGCCAGCAGTTTTTACAGGGAAATTTACTACGAGCAGTACTTC
CASSFYREIYYEQYF
>TRBD1|TRBJ2-5|TRBV5-4|few
TGTGCCAGCAGCGTGAAACAGGGGATCCAGGAGACCCAGTACTTC
CASSVKQGIQETQYF
>TRBD2|TRBJ2-3|TRBV9|.
TGTGCCAGCAGCGGACGGACTAGCGGTTACACAGATACGCAGTATTTT
CASSGRTSGYTDTQYF
>TRBD1|TRBJ2-7|TRBV5-1|.
TGCGCCAGCAGTTACCGACAGGGCTACGAGCAGTACTTC
CASSYRQGYEQYF
>TRBD1|TRBJ1-1|TRBV28|.
TGTGCCAGCAGTCATACAGGGGGAGCTTTCTTT
CASSHTGGAFF
>TRBD1|TRBJ1-2|TRBV7-8|.
TGTGCCAGCAGCGCACAGGGGGCGGGCTATGGCTACACCTTC
CASSAQGAGYGYTF
>TRBD2|TRBJ2-5|TRBV18|.
TGTGCCAGCTCACCTCGGGAGGAAGAGACCCAGTACTTC
CASSPREEETQYF
>.|TRBJ1-1|TRBV6-2/TRBV6-3|.
TGTGCCAGCAGTGACTACCGGGACATAAACCCTTTCTTT
CASSDYRDINPFF
>TRBD2|TRBJ2-1|TRBV3-1/TRBV3-2|.
TGTGCCAGCAGATGGACTAGCGGGGACTACAATGAGCAGTTCTTC
CASRWTSGDYNEQFF
>.|TRBJ1-2|TRBV6-2/TRBV6-3|.
TGTGCCAGCAGTACCCCGGACAGCTTTAACTATGGCTACACCTTC
CASSTPDSFNYGYTF
>.|TRBJ1-4|TRBV30|.
TGTTCCTCAGGCTTTTCGGCAGCTAATGAAAAACTGTTTTTT
CSSGFSAANEKLFF
>TRBD1|TRBJ2-7|TRBV4-1|.
TGCGCCAGCAGCCATGGCCCCGGGACAGGGCACTACGAGCAGTACTTC
CASSHGPGTGHYEQYF
>.|TRBJ2-7|TRBV7-8|.
TGTGCCAGCAGCCCAACAGGGGGGGGACGCAGTAAGCAGTACTTC
CASSPTGGGRSKQYF
>.|TRBJ1-5|TRBV2|few
TGTGCCAGCAGTGAAGGAGGCGGGAGCAATCAGCCCCAGCATTTT
CASSEGGGSNQPQHF
>.|TRBJ1-1|TRBV5-4|.
TGTGCCAGCAGCTTGATCCCGGGCACTGAAGCTTTCTTT
CASSLIPGTEAFF
>.|TRBJ2-2|TRBV27|.
TGTGCCAGCGGGTCGGGGGCCGGGGAGCTGTTTTTT
CASGSGAGELFF
>TRBD1|TRBJ1-1|TRBV6-5|.
TGTGCCAGCAGTTACGACAGGGGGTCTGAAGCTTTCTTT
CASSYDRGSEAFF
>TRBD2|TRBJ2-7|TRBV19|.
TGTGCCAGTAGTATACGGGGGGGCCGGGAGTACGAGCAGTACTTC
CASSIRGGREYEQYF
>.|TRBJ1-2|TRBV29-1|.
TGCAGCGTTGAAGATCCCGACACCGGGAGAGGCTACACCTTC
CSVEDPDTGRGYTF
>.|TRBJ1-2|TRBV19|.
TGTGCCAGTAGTCCTGGCGGGGGGAACTATGGCTACACCTTC
CASSPGGGNYGYTF
>.|TRBJ2-1|TRBV5-1|.
TGCGCCAGCAGCACCGGACTCCCGCCCATGAGTGAGCAGTTCTTC
CASSTGLPPMSEQFF
>TRBD1|TRBJ1-2|TRBV6-5|.
TGTGCCAGCAGTCCCTCGACAGGGAGTGGGATTGGCTACACCTTC
CASSPSTGSGIGYTF
>.|TRBJ2-6|TRBV10-1|.
TGCGCCAGCAGCCGGGGGTCTGGGGCCAACGTCCTGACTTTC
CASSRGSGANVLTF
>.|TRBJ1-1|TRBV5-1|few
TGCGCCAGCAGCTCAGGTAGGAGGTACACTGAAGCTTTCTTT
CASSSGRRYTEAFF
>TRBD1|TRBJ2-5|TRBV19|.
TGTGCCACTCAGGACAGGGGAGGGTCAGAGACCCAGTACTTC
CATQDRGGSETQYF
>TRBD2|TRBJ2-7|TRBV27|.
TGTGCCAGCAGTTTAAACGGGAGGCGGGGCTCCTACGAGCAGTACTTC
CASSLNGRRGSYEQYF
>TRBD2|TRBJ2-1|TRBV7-3|few
TGTGCCAGCAGCTTCTTAGCGGGGGGCGCGGATGAGCAGTTCTTC
CASSFLAGGADEQFF
>.|TRBJ2-3|TRBV11-2|.
TGTGCCAGCAGCGCCGGGGGACTCTATGATACGCAGTATTTT
CASSAGGLYDTQYF
>TRBD2|TRBJ2-5|TRBV5-1|once
TGCGCCAGCAGCTTGGCTGCTAGCGGGGGAAGGGAGACCCAGTACTTC
CASSLAASGGRETQYF
>TRBD1|TRBJ2-6|TRBV7-3|.
TGTGCCAGCAGCGCCCGGGACAGGGGACGTCCCGGGGCCAACGTCCTGACTTTC
CASSARDRGRPGANVLTF
>TRBD1|TRBJ2-7|TRBV5-6|few
TGTGCCAGCAGCCTGACAGGGGATAGCTACGAGCAGTACTTC
CASSLTGDSYEQYF
>TRBD2|TRBJ2-3|TRBV7-2|.
TGTGCCAGCAGCTTAAGCGGGGGGAGGGGAGATACGCAGTATTTT
CASSLSGGRGDTQYF
>TRBD1|TRBJ1-6|TRBV6-6|few
TGTGCCAGCAGTCCAAACACTGGACAGGGAGAACGACCCCTCCACTTT
CASSPNTGQGERPLHF
>.|TRBJ2-7|TRBV5-6|.
TGTGCCAGCAGCTTGATAAAGCAGGCTTTCTCCTACGAGCAGTACTTC
CASSLIKQAFSYEQYF
>TRBD1|TRBJ2-7|TRBV5-1|.
TGCGCCAGCAGCATTCGGGACAGCTACGAGCAGTACTTC
CASSIRDSYEQYF
>TRBD1|TRBJ2-7|TRBV2|once
TGTGCCAGCAGTTCGACCCCGGGACAGGGGGAGCAGTACTTC
CASSSTPGQGEQYF
>.|TRBJ1-1|TRBV11-1|once
TGTGCCAGCAGCATCGGACACGGGAACACTGAAGCTTTCTTT
CASSIGHGNTEAFF
>.|TRBJ1-2|TRBV7-9|.
TGTGCCAGCAGCTTAGAACGGTATGGCTACACCTTC
CASSLERYGYTF
>TRBD2|TRBJ2-7|TRBV9|.
TGTGCCAGCAGCGTAGGCGGGGGGACTAACTACGAGCAGTACTTC
CASSVGGGTNYEQYF
>TRBD2|TRBJ2-1|TRBV28|.
TGTGCCAGCAGTTTACCATCATTAACTAGCGGGGGTTATGAGCAGTTCTTC
CASSLPSLTSGGYEQFF
>TRBD1|TRBJ2-5|TRBV19|.
TGTGCCAGTAGTTCCCCGGGACAGCAAGAGACCCAGTACTTC
CASSSPGQQETQYF
>.|TRBJ1-5|TRBV7-9|.
TGTGCCAGCAGCTCGCGGGACAATCAGCCCCAGCATTTT
CASSSRDNQPQHF
>TRBD1|TRBJ1-3|TRBV24-1|once
TGTGCCACCAGTGAGCTTCAGGGGGGCTCTGGAAACACCATATATTTT
CATSELQGGSGNTIYF
>.|TRBJ1-2|TRBV3-1/TRBV3-2|.
TGTGCCAGCAGCCAAGTAACAGTGGATAACTATGGCTACACCTTC
CASSQVTVDNYGYTF